This is a list of T cell receptor beta chains from one sample in a study of blood T cells in healthy people across ages. TCRdb reanalysed the 5' RACE reads using MiXCR and keeps one entry per CDR3 protein. The sample contains about 1,400,000 distinct CDR3 sequences, approximately 59% of which appear only once. What was sequenced was blood. These receptors all stem from a man younger than 35 in good health. Each CDR3 is given with its conserved first and last residue. A D gene is named only where the DNA matches it firmly. Not every row has a clone size; where given, it reads once, few, many or a size class.

TRBV6-6	TRBJ2-5	NA	TRBD2	CASSYSGGGTETQYF	TGTGCCAGCAGTTACTCCGGGGGAGGGACGGAGACCCAGTACTTC
TRBV20-1	TRBJ2-7	many	TRBD2	CSASLAGAREQYF	TGCAGTGCTAGCCTAGCGGGGGCTCGGGAGCAGTACTTC
TRBV14	TRBJ2-7	NA	NA	CASSRRSYPNEQYF	TGTGCCAGCAGCCGGCGCTCTTATCCGAACGAGCAGTACTTC
TRBV6-5	TRBJ2-6	NA	NA	CASSKRGANVLTF	TGTGCCAGCAGCAAAAGGGGGGCCAACGTCCTGACTTTC
TRBV4-1	TRBJ2-1	once	TRBD2	CASQSSGRYDEQFF	TGCGCCAGCCAGTCTAGCGGGAGGTACGATGAGCAGTTCTTC
TRBV6-2/TRBV6-3	TRBJ2-3	NA	TRBD1	CASSSNPGGFLDTQYF	TGTGCCAGCAGTTCCAACCCAGGGGGCTTTTTGGATACGCAGTATTTT
TRBV5-6	TRBJ2-7	few	NA	CASSRGGQSYEQYF	TGTGCCAGCAGCCGCGGAGGACAGTCCTACGAGCAGTACTTC
TRBV6-2/TRBV6-3	TRBJ1-1	once	NA	CASSYGPRTVNTEAFF	TGTGCCAGCAGTTACGGCCCCCGGACAGTGAACACTGAAGCTTTCTTT
TRBV20-1	TRBJ2-1	NA	NA	CSARDFVSKQFF	TGCAGTGCTAGAGATTTCGTTTCTAAGCAGTTCTTC
TRBV20-1	TRBJ2-7	few	NA	CSAHRTESYEQYF	TGCAGTGCACATAGGACAGAGTCCTACGAGCAGTACTTC
TRBV20-1	TRBJ1-2	NA	NA	CSARGTEVSGYTF	TGCAGTGCTAGAGGGACAGAGGTTAGCGGCTACACCTTC
TRBV20-1	TRBJ2-3	once	NA	CSARDPIYTDTQYF	TGCAGTGCTAGAGATCCAATATACACGGATACGCAGTATTTT
TRBV10-3	TRBJ2-3	NA	NA	CAISEGRAGDTSTDTQYF	TGTGCCATCAGTGAGGGCAGGGCTGGGGATACTAGCACAGATACGCAGTATTTT
TRBV20-1	TRBJ2-1	NA	NA	CSASPSEDIEQFF	TGCAGTGCAAGCCCCTCCGAGGACATTGAGCAGTTCTTC
TRBV6-6	TRBJ2-7	NA	NA	CAGSQESPIYEQYF	TGTGCCGGCAGTCAAGAATCCCCCATATACGAGCAGTACTTC
TRBV7-9	TRBJ2-7	NA	NA	CASSPPVGYPYEQYF	TGTGCCAGCAGCCCCCCCGTGGGTTACCCCTACGAGCAGTACTTC
TRBV18	TRBJ2-3	NA	NA	CASSLLGYTDTQYF	TGTGCCAGCTCACTACTGGGGTACACAGATACGCAGTATTTT